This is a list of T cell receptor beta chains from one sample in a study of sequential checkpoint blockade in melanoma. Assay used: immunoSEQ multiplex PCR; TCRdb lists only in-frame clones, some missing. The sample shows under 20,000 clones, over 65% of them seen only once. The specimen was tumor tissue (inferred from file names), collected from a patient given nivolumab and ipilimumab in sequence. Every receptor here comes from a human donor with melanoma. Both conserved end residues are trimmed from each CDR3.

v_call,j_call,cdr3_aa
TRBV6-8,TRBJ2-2,AIQRQTNTGELF
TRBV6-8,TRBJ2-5,ASSLWGVETQY
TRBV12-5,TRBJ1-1,ASGFQMNTEAF
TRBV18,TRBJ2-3,ASSPPTYRATDTQY
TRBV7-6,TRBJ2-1,ASSPKLAGGPNEQF
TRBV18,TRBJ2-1,ASSPTGTGGFEQF
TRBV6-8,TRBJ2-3,ASSRRAGEGADTQY
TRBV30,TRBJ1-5,AWSSQGDQPQH
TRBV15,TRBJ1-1,ATSSLRDGVLTEAF
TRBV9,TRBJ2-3,ASSAVGGATDTQY
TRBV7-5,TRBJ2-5,ASSLSPGGETQY
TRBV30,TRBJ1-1,AWSVGATEAF
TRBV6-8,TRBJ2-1,ASSYQMGGQF
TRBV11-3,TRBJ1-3,ASSLGGGSGNTIY
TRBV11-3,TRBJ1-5,ASSRLGQGRVPQH
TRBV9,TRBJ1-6,ASSVSGTGGSPLH
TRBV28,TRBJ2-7,ASSDPGQPISYEQY
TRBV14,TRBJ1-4,ASSQGVLPGEKLF
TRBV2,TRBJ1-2,ASSPDTTLNYGYT
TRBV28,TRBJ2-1,ASSPGTGVYNEQF
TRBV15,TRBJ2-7,ATSSRGIGYEQY
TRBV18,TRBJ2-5,ASSPPTTQAQY
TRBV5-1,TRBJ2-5,ASSFDDRVGQETQY
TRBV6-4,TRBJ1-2,ASSPLTDLYGYT
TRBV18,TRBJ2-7,ASSQPRDADSYEQY
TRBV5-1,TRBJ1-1,ASSEATGNTEAF
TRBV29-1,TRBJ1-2,SVEDTQVGGYT
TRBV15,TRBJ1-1,ATSRDPGAYTEAF
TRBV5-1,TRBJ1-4,ASSLEAGRGEKLF
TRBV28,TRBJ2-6,ASSFFLASSGANVLT
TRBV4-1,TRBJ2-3,ASSPQRLAGGRDTQY
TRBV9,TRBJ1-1,ASSLRTGEAF
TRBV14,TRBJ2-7,ASSQERERPVFPYEQY
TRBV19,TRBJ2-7,ASSIGRGSSYEQY
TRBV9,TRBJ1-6,ASSEGGGAGALH
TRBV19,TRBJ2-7,ASSGTSGSYEQY
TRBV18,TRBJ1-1,ASSPQGLEAF
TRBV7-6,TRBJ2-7,ASSVSGDLYGQY
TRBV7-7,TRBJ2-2,ASSLTSLAANTGELF
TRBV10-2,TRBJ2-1,ASSPGTTVGQF
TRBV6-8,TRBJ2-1,ASREDRGPYNEQF
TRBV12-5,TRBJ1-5,ASAMDSNQPQH
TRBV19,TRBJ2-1,ASSTRLAAYNEQF
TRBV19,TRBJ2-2,ASSYRGGTGELF